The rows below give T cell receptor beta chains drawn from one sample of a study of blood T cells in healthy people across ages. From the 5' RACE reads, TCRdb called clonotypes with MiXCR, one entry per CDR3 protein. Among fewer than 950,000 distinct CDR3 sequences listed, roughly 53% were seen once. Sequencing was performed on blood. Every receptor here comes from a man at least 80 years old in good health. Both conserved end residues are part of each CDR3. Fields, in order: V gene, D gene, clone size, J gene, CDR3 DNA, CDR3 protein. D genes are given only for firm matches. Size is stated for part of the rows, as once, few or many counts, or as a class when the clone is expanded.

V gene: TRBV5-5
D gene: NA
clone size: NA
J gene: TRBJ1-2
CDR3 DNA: TGTGCCAGCAGCTTGGTGGGGAACCGCATAAACTATGGCTACACCTTC
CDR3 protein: CASSLVGNRINYGYTF

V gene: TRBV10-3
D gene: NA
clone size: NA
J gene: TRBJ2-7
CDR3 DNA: TGTGCCATCAGTGAGTCAGGTCCAGGGGACGTCTCCTACGAGCAGTACTTC
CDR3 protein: CAISESGPGDVSYEQYF

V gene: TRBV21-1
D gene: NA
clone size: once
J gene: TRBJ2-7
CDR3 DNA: TGTGCCAGCAGCAAATCTCCTAGCGGGCCTCGCTACGAGCAGTACTTC
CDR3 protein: CASSKSPSGPRYEQYF

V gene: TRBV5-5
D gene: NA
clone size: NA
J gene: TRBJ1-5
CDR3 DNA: TGTGCCAGCAGCTTGGCCTCCAACGATCAGCCCCAGCATTTT
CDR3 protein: CASSLASNDQPQHF

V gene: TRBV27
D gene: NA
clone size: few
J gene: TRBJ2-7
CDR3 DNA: TGTGCCAGCAGTCTAACACCGACCTCCTACGAGCAGTACTTC
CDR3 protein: CASSLTPTSYEQYF

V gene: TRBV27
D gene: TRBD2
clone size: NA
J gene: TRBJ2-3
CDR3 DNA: TGTGCCAGCAGTTTATCCGCGGGGGGGGGCACAGATACGCAGTATTTT
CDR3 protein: CASSLSAGGGTDTQYF

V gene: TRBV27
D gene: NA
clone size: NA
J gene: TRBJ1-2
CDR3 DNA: TGTGCCAGCAGTTTAATCCGTGCAGGGAGAACTTATGGCTACACCTTC
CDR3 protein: CASSLIRAGRTYGYTF

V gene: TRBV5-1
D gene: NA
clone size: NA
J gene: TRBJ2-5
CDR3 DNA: TGCGCCAGCAGCTTGGGGGGCCAGGCGACCCAGTACTTC
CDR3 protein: CASSLGGQATQYF

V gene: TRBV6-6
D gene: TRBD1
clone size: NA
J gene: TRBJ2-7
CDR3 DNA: TGTGCCAGCACCAGACAGGGGGGGAGCTACGAGCAGTACTTC
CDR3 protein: CASTRQGGSYEQYF

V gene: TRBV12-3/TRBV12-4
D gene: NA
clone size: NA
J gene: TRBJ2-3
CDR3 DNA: TGTGCCAGCAGCCCGTCCGCGGCCACAGATACGCAGTATTTT
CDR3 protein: CASSPSAATDTQYF

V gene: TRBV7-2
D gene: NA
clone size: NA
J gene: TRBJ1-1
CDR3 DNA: TGTGCCAGCAGCCCAAGTTATGAAGCTTTCTTT
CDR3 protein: CASSPSYEAFF

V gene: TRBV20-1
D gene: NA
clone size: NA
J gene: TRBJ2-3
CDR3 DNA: TGCAGTGCTAGAGCAAGCGGGAGCACAGATACGCAGTATTTT
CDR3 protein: CSARASGSTDTQYF

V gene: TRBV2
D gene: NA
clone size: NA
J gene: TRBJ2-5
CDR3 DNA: TGTGCCGGCGCAATCAGTGGGGCGGAGGGGGACCAAGAGACCCAGTACTTC
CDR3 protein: CAGAISGAEGDQETQYF

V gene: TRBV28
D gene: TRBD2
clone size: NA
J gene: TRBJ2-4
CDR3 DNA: TGTGCCAGCAGTTTAACCTCCGGACTAGCGGGGTTAGCCAAAAACATTCAGTACTTC
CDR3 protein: CASSLTSGLAGLAKNIQYF

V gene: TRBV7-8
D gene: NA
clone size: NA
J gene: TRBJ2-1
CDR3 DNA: TGTGCCAGCAGCCCGGGGATCAACAATGAGCAGTTCTTC
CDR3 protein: CASSPGINNEQFF

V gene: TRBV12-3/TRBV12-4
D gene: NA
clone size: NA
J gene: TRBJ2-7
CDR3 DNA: TGTGCCAGCAGCTTTCAGGAGGGGGCCCCCTACGAGCAGTACTTC
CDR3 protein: CASSFQEGAPYEQYF

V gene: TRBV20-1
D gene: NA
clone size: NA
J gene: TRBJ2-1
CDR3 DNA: TGCAGTGCTAGGGCTCGGGCGGAGCCCTACAATGAGCAGTTCTTC
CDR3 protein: CSARARAEPYNEQFF

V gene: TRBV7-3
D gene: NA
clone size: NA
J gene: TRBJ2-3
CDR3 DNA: TGTGCCAGCAGCTTAAACGGGGAAAGCGGAGATACGCAGTATTTT
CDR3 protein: CASSLNGESGDTQYF

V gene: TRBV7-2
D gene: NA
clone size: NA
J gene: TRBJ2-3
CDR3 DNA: TGTGCCAGCAGCTTAGGACAGCTTGTTCACACAGATACGCAGTATTTT
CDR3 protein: CASSLGQLVHTDTQYF

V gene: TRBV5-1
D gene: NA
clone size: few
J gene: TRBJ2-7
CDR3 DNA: TGCGCCAGCAGGGAGGGGGCGATCTCCTACGAGCAGTACTTC
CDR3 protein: CASREGAISYEQYF

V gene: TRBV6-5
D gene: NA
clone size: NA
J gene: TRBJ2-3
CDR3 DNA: TGTGCCACCTATACCCCAACAGATACGCAGTATTTT
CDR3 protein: CATYTPTDTQYF

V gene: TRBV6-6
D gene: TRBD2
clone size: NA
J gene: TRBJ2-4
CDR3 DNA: TGTGCCAGCAGTCCTAGCGGGAACGGGAACGCGCAGTACTTC
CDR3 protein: CASSPSGNGNAQYF

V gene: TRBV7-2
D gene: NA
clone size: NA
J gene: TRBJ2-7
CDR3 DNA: TGTGCCAGCAGCTTAGGGAGGGTGACCTCCTACGAGCAGTACTTC
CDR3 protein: CASSLGRVTSYEQYF

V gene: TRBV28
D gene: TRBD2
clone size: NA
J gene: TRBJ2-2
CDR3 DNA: TGTGCCAGCAGTAGAGCGGGAAAGAACACCGGGGAGCTGTTTTTT
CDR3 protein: CASSRAGKNTGELFF

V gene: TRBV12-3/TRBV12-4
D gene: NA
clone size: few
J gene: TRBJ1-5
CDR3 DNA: TGTGCCAGCGGGCCCGGTTATAGCAATCAGCCCCAGCATTTT
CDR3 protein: CASGPGYSNQPQHF

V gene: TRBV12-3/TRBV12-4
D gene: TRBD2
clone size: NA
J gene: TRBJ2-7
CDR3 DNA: TGTGCCAGCAGTTTAGCGGCCGGGACTAGGGACGAGCAGTACTTC
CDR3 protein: CASSLAAGTRDEQYF

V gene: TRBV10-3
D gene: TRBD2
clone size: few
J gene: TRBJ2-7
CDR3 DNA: TGTGCCATCAGTGAGTCAGCTCTAGCGGACTACGAGCAGTACTTC
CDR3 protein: CAISESALADYEQYF

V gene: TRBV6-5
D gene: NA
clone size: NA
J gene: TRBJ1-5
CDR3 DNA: TGTGCCAGCAGTTCTGCAGGGGCTGGGAATCAGCCCCAGCATTTT
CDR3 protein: CASSSAGAGNQPQHF

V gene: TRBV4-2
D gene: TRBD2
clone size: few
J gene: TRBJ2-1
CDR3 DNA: TGTGCCAGCAGCCAAGACCTTACTAGCGGGGTATTAGATGAGCAGTTCTTC
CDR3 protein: CASSQDLTSGVLDEQFF

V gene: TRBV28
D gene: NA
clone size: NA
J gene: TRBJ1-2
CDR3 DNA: TGTGCCAGCGGTTTTTGGGGGTATGGCTACACCTTC
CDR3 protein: CASGFWGYGYTF

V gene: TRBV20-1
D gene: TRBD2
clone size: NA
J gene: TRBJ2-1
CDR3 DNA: TGCAGTGCCCCCCTCGGGACTAGCGGGAGTGTAGGTGAGCAGTTCTTC
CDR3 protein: CSAPLGTSGSVGEQFF

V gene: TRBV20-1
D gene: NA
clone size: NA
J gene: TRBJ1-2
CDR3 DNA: TGCAGTGCTATACAGGGAAAGGGGATCTATGGCTACACCTTC
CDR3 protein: CSAIQGKGIYGYTF

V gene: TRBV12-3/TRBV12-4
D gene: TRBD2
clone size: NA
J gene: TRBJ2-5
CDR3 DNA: TGTGCCAGCAGCCGACTAGCGGACACGGAGACCCAGTACTTC
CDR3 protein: CASSRLADTETQYF

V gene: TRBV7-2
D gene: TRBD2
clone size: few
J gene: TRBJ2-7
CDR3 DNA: TGTGCCAGCAGCTTTGGGGAGGGACTGCCCTACGAGCAGTACTTC
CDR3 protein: CASSFGEGLPYEQYF

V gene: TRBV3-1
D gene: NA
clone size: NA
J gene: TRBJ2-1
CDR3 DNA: TGTGCCAGCAGCCAAGATCGGCTAGCGTGGAATGAGCAGTTCTTC
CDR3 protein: CASSQDRLAWNEQFF

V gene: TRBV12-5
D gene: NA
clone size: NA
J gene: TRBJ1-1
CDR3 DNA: TGTGCTAGTGGTTCAACGGGACTGAGGAACACTGAAGCTTTCTTT
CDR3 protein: CASGSTGLRNTEAFF

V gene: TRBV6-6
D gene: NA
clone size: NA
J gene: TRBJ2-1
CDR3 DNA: TGTGCCAGCAGCCTTTCGACACTATCCAATGAGCAGTTCTTC
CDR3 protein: CASSLSTLSNEQFF